This entry describes one T cell receptor (beta chain). Antigen unknown. Moderate-to-severe activity, with CAS ≥3, NOSPECS ≥4 and duration under 3 months, characterized the donors with ophthalmopathy. The authors diagnosed from clinical symptoms, serum thyroxine, TRAb, thyroid ultrasound and orbital computed tomography. This entry comes from a study of Graves' ophthalmopathy and Graves' hyperthyroidism. Findings and caveats of the study: A 13-signature model separated ophthalmopathy from stable hyperthyroidism, 85% to 90% sensitivity, approximately 84% specificity. Most expanded clonotypes from thyroid (those above 0.001 frequency) were also found in blood.

RNA transcripts yielded amplified TCR beta CDR3 regions. A first-round RT-PCR used HTBI primers, followed by a second-round multiplex PCR. Each CDR3 protein gets one entry after TCRdb re-called the multiplex PCR reads with MiXCR. This sample has roughly 700,000 distinct CDR3 sequences, with roughly two fifths found just once. This clonotype was obtained from an adult man with Graves' ophthalmopathy. Sequencing input: peripheral blood.

The CDR3 coding sequence is TGTGCCACCAGCAGAGATGATACAGGGGGCGCAACTAATGAAAAACTGTTTTTT. Translating it yields CATSRDDTGGATNEKLFF. The chain has TRBV15 and TRBJ1-4; 9 bases align to TRBD1. With 0 bases clipped from V and 0 bases from J, the junction kept 5 bases outside the gene matches. The CDR3 consists of 18 residues. Germline CDR1 reads LNHNV; CDR2 reads YYDKDF (reference sequence).